The T cell receptor (beta chain) described here comes from a study of CXCR3-negative and CXCR3-positive naive CD8 T cells. Findings and limits, study-wide: Memory cells diverged, while naive CXCR3-positive and CXCR3-negative cells had similar TRBV-TRBJ usage. Naive cells with CXCR3 showed TRB CDR3s that were more hydrophobic than those in CXCR3-negative naive cells.

Researchers prepared the TRB cDNA libraries using 5' RACE with UMI labels. TCRdb reprocessed the 5' RACE reads and keeps a single row for each CDR3 protein, giving no DNA. Seen in this sample are 130,000 or so distinct CDR3 sequences; the ten most common clones hold around 0.5%. For this clonotype: As yet, its antigen is unknown.

CDR3 length equals 13 residues. Germline V CDR1 and CDR2: SQVTM, ANQGSEA. At about 270,000 cells each, triplicate sorts were carried out for each CD8+ T cell subset. Naive CD8+ T cells displayed a CD45RO-CCR7+CD27+CD95- phenotype. The sequencing input was naive CXCR3- CD8+ T cells from blood. Subset denoted: CD45RO-CCR7+CD27+CD95- naive CD8+ T cells lacking CXCR3 (TNR3-). The chain uses TRBV29-1 and TRBJ2-3; the TCRdb D gene call, TRBD1, has no DNA to confirm it. This TCR came from a human donor in good health. Some clones in this sample may be carry-over from other donors' samples. The CDR3 reads CSVGDGPTDTQYF.